The clone carrying this T cell receptor beta chain was seen a few times. Its target is not known. Trimming stripped 7 bases from V and 7 bases from J, with 10 bases between. CDR1 and CDR2 (germline): DFQATT, SNEGSKA (reference sequence). This CDR3 has 10 residues. Unique molecular identifiers were incorporated when the TCRbeta library was constructed. TCRdb fed the PCR reads into MiXCR, producing one record per CDR3 protein. This table holds 550,000 to 600,000 distinct CDR3 sequences, approximately 22% found once. This sample is drawn from a study of T-cell reconstitution after alpha-beta-depleted transplantation in children. Study-wide findings and caveats: Newly produced T cells mostly provided counts and TCRbeta diversity after one year, as hyperexpanded clones declined.

This sequence was found in a boy younger than two who had a stem cell transplant for acute myeloid leukemia, so the T cells may come from the graft donor. The chain carries TRBV20-1 and TRBJ2-5; the D gene is possibly TRBD1 (6 bases). The specimen was PBMCs, mostly from graft donor cells, collected 360 days after TCRalphabeta/CD19-depleted stem cell transplant. The CDR3 loop is CSGFRGTQYF. The CDR3 DNA reads TGCAGTGGTTTCAGGGGGACCCAGTACTTC.